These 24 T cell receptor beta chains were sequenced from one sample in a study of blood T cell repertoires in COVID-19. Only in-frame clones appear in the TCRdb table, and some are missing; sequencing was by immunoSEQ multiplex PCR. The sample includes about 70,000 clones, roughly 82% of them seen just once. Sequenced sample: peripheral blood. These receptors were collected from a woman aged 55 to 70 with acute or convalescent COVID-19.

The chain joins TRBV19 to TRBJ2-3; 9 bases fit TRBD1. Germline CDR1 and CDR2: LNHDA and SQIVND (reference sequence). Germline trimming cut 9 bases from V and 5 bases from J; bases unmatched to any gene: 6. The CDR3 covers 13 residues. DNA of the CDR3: TGTGCCAGCAACAGGGGGCAAATAGATACGCAGTATTTT. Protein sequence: CASNRGQIDTQYF.

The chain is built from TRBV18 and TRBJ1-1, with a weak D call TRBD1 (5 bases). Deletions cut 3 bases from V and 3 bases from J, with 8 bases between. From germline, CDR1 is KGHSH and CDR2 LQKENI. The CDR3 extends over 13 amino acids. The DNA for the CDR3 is TGTGCCAGCTCACCCGTACAGGACACTGAAGCTTTCTTT. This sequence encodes CASSPVQDTEAFF. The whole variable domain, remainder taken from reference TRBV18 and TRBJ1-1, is NAGVMQNPRHLVRRRGQEARLRCSPMKGHSHVYWYRQLPEEGLKFMVYLQKENIIDESGMPKERFSAEFPKEGPSILRIQQVVRGDSAAYFCASSPVQDTEAFFGQGTRLTVV.

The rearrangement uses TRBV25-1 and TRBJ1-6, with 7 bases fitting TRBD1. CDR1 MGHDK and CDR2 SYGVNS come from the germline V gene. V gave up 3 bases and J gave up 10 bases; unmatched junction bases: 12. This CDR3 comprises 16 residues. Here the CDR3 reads CASSEAGTGVRSPLHF. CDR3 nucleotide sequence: TGTGCCAGCAGTGAGGCTGGTACAGGGGTACGATCACCCCTCCACTTT.

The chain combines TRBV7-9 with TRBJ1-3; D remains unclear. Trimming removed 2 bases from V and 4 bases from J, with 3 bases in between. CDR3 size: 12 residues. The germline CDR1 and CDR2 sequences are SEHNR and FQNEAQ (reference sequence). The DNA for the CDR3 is TGTGCCAGCAGCTTACCAGGAAACACCATATATTTT. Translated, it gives CASSLPGNTIYF.

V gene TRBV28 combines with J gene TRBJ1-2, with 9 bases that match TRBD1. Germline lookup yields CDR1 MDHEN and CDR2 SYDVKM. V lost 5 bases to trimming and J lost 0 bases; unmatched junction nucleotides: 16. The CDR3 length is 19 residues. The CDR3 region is CASSQMRRDRERANYGYTF. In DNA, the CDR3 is TGTGCCAGCAGTCAAATGAGACGGGACAGGGAGAGAGCTAACTATGGCTACACCTTC.

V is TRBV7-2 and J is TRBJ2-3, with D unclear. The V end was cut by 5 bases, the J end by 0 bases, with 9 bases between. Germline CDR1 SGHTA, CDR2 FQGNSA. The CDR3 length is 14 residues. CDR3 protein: CASSPSPSTDTQYF. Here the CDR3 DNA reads TGTGCCAGCAGCCCCAGTCCTAGCACAGATACGCAGTATTTT.

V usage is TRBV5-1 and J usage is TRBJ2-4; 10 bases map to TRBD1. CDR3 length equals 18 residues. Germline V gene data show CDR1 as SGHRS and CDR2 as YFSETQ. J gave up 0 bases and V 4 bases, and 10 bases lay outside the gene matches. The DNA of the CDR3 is TGCGCCAGCAGCCTGGGACAGGGGAGTTTCGGAGCCAAAAACATTCAGTACTTC. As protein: CASSLGQGSFGAKNIQYF.

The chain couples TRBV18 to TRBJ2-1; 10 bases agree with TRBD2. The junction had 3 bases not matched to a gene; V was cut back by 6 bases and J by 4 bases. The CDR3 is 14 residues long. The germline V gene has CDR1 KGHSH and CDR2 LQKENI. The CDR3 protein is CASSRTSGYNEQFF. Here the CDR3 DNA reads TGTGCCAGCTCTCGGACTAGCGGATACAATGAGCAGTTCTTC.

In DNA, the CDR3 is TGTGCCAGCAGCTTGACTAGCCTGAACACTGAAGCTTTCTTT. It translates to CASSLTSLNTEAFF. J is TRBJ1-1 and V is TRBV7-6; D not resolved. The CDR3 has 14 residues. Trimming cost V 3 bases and J 0 bases, with 8 bases left between them. Germline-derived CDR1 and CDR2 are SGHVS and FNYEAQ.

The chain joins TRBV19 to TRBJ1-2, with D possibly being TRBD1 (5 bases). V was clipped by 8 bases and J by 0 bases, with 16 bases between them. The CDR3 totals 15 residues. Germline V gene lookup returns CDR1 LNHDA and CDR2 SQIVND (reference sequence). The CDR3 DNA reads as TGTGCCAGTGCTTTTCCGGGACTGACTAACTATGGCTACACCTTC. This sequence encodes CASAFPGLTNYGYTF.

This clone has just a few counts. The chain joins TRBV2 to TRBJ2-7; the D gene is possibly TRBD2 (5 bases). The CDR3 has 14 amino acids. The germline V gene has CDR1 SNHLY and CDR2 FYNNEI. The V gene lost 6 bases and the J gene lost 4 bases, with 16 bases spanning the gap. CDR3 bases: TGTGCCAGCAGCGCCCTACTAGACACTTACGAGCAGTACTTC. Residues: CASSALLDTYEQYF.

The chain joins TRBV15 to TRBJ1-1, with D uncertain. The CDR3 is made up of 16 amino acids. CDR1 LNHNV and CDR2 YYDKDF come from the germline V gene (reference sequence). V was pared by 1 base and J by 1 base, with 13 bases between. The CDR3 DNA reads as TGTGCCACCAGCAGAGCGAGAGTGCGTACGAACACTGAAGCTTTCTTT. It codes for CATSRARVRTNTEAFF.

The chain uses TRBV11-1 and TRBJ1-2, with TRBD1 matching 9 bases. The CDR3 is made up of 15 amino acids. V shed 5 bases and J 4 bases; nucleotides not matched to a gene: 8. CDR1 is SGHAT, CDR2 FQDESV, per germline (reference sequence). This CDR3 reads CASSPGDRAFYGYTF. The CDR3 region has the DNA TGTGCCAGCAGCCCTGGGGACAGGGCTTTCTATGGCTACACCTTC.

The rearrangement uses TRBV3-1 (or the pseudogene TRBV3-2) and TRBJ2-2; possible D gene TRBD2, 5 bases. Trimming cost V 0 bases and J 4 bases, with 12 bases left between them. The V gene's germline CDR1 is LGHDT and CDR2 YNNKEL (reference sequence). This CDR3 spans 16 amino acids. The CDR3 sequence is CASSQDGIAPTGELFF. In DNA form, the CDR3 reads TGTGCCAGCAGCCAAGATGGGATAGCGCCCACCGGGGAGCTGTTTTTT.

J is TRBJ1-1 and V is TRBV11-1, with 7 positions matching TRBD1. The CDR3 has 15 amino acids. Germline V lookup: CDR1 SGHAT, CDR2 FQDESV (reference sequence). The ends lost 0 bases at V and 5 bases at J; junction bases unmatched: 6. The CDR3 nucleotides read TGTGCCAGCAGCTTAGCCGCCAGGGGGGCGACTGAAGCTTTCTTT. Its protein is CASSLAARGATEAFF.

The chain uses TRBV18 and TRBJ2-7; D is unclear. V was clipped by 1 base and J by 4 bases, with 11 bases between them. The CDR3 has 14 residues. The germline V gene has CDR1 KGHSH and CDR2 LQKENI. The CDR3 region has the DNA TGTGCCAGCTCACCACAACGTCAGAATTACGAGCAGTACTTC. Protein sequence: CASSPQRQNYEQYF.

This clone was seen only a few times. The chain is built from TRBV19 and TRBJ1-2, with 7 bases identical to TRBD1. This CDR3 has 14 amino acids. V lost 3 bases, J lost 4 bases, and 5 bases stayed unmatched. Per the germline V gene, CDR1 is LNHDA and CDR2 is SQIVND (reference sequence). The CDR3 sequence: CASSMRGRIYGYTF. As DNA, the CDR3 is TGTGCCAGTAGTATGAGGGGGCGCATCTATGGCTACACCTTC.

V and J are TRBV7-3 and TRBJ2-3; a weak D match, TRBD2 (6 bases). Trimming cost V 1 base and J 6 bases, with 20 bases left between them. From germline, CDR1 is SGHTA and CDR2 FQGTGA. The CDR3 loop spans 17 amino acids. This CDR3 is CASSLNGLGAGGDTQYF. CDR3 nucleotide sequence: TGTGCCAGCAGCTTAAATGGGTTGGGTGCAGGAGGGGATACGCAGTATTTT.

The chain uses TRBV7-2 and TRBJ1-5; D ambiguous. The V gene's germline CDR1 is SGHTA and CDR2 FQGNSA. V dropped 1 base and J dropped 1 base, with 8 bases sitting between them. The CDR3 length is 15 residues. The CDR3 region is CASSLGPASNQPQHF. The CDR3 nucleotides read TGTGCCAGCAGCTTAGGCCCAGCGAGCAATCAGCCCCAGCATTTT.

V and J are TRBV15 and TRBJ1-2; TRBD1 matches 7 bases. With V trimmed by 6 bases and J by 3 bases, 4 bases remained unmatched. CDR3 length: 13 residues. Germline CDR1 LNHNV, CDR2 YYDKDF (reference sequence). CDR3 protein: CATSYDRDYGYTF. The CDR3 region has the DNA TGTGCCACCAGTTATGACAGGGACTATGGCTACACCTTC.

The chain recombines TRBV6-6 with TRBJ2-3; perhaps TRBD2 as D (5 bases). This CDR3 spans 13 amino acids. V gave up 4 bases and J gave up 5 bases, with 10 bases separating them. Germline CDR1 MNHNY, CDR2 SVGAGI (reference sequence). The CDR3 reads CASSSTSGDTQYF. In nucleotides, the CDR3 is TGTGCCAGCAGTTCAACCAGCGGAGATACGCAGTATTTT.

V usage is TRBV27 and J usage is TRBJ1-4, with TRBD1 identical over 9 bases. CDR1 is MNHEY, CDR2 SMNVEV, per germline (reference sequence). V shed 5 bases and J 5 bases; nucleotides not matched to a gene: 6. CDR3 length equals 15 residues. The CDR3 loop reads CASSQGTGQNEKLFF. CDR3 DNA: TGTGCCAGCAGTCAGGGGACAGGGCAGAATGAAAAACTGTTTTTT.

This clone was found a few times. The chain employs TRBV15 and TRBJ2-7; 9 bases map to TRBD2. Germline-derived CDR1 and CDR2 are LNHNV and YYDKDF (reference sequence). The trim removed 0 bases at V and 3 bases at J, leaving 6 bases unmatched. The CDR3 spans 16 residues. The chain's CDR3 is CATSRDNLAGYYEQYF. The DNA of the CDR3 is TGTGCCACCAGCAGAGATAACCTAGCGGGATACTACGAGCAGTACTTC.

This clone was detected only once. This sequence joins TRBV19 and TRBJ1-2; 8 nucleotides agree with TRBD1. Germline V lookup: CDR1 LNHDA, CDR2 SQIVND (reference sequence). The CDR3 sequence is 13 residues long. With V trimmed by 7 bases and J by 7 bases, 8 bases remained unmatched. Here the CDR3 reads CASIRDRGTGYTF. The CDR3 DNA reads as TGTGCCAGTATCAGAGACAGGGGTACTGGCTACACCTTC.